One sample yielded the 24 T cell receptor beta chains listed below, sequenced in a study of Graves' ophthalmopathy and Graves' hyperthyroidism. Amplification from RNA transcripts yielded the TCR beta CDR3 regions. Second-round multiplex PCR came after first-round RT-PCR with HTBI primers. TCRdb used MiXCR to reprocess the multiplex PCR reads, holding one entry per CDR3 protein. The sample yields around 1.1 million distinct CDR3 sequences, 36% seen once. The sequencing sample was made of peripheral blood or thyroid tissue (not recorded which). The receptor source for this set is an adult man with Graves' hyperthyroidism.

The rearrangement uses TRBV9 and TRBJ2-7, with 9 bases lining up with TRBD1. Losses at the gene ends were 2 bases for V and 6 bases for J; bases not matched to a gene: 3. This CDR3 region has 13 residues. CDR1 SGDLS and CDR2 YYNGEE come from the germline V gene. The CDR3 nucleotides are TGTGCCAGCAGCGTGGGGACAGGGTCCGAGCAGTACTTC. Translating gives CASSVGTGSEQYF.

This clonotype has more than one count but fewer than ten. The chain carries TRBV15 and TRBJ1-1; D remains ambiguous. Trimming took off 2 bases at V and 0 bases at J, with 16 bases between the two ends. The CDR3 runs 17 residues. Germline-derived CDR1 and CDR2 are LNHNV and YYDKDF (reference sequence). CDR3 region: CATSRPSDTPMNTEAFF. CDR3 DNA: TGTGCCACCAGCAGACCATCAGACACTCCCATGAACACTGAAGCTTTCTTT.

In its sample, this clonotype was seen a few times. The V and J genes are TRBV20-1 and TRBJ2-7; D is unclear. The CDR3 totals 14 residues. The germline V gene encodes CDR1 DFQATT and CDR2 SNEGSKA (reference sequence). V was pared by 0 bases and J by 9 bases, with 18 bases between. The CDR3, as DNA: TGCAGTGCTAGAGATCTCATTTGGGGTTTTGGGCAGTACTTC. This encodes CSARDLIWGFGQYF.

The chain uses TRBV7-8 and TRBJ2-7, with 10 bases fitting TRBD1. The germline V gene has CDR1 SGHVS and CDR2 FQNEAQ. After removal of 5 bases from V and 6 bases from J, the junction contained 10 bases not matched to a gene. This CDR3 has 15 residues. The CDR3 region has the DNA TGTGCCAGCAGCACGCCGGGACAGGGGTTTGTCGAGCAGTACTTC. Its translation is CASSTPGQGFVEQYF.

A few counts support this clonotype. Compared with germline, one end of the junction differs, possibly owing to a read error. This chain joins TRBV10-2 and TRBJ2-7; possibly TRBD1 or TRBD2 for D (5 bases each). The length of the CDR3 is 14 residues. The germline V gene has CDR1 WSHSY and CDR2 SAAADI. In DNA, the CDR3 is TGTGCCAGCATCCGGTGGGGACCCCCCTACGAGCAGTACTTC. Protein sequence: CASIRWGPPYEQYF.

This clonotype was detected many times. The chain employs TRBV12-3 or TRBV12-4 and TRBJ2-7, with D possibly TRBD1 on 5 matching bases. V was pared by 5 bases and J by 5 bases, with 16 bases between. This CDR3 spans 14 amino acids. The CDR3 region has the DNA TGTGCCAGCAGTATAAGACAGCTAGGCGACGAGCAGTACTTC. It is translated as CASSIRQLGDEQYF.

This clonotype was seen many times. This sequence joins TRBV9 and TRBJ2-7; D is perhaps TRBD1 or TRBD2 (5 bases each). CDR1 and CDR2 from the germline V gene are SGDLS and YYNGEE. The length of the CDR3 is 14 residues. V was pared by 4 bases and J by 2 bases, with 13 bases between. The CDR3 reads CASSSGTVPYEQYF. The CDR3 nucleotides are TGTGCCAGCAGCTCAGGGACGGTCCCCTACGAGCAGTACTTC.

Ten or more counts support this clonotype. The CDR3 DNA follows: TGTGCCAGCAGCCTACTGGGGCAACCTCACATCGACGAGCAGTACTTC. Translating it yields CASSLLGQPHIDEQYF. The chain joins TRBV12-3 or TRBV12-4 to TRBJ2-7, with D possibly matching TRBD1 (5 bases). Trimming took off 6 bases at V and 5 bases at J, with 23 bases between the two ends. The CDR3 totals 16 residues.

In this sample, this clonotype turned up many times. This chain connects TRBV29-1 to TRBJ2-2; D is ambiguous. In germline, CDR1 is SQVTM, CDR2 ANQGSEA. The CDR3 runs 13 residues. Trimming took off 3 bases at V and 5 bases at J, with 10 bases between the two ends. In nucleotides, the CDR3 is TGCAGCGTTGACGCCCAGGCTACCGGGGAGCTGTTTTTT. Residues: CSVDAQATGELFF.

This clonotype was seen repeatedly, ten times or more. The chain is built from TRBV29-1 and TRBJ1-1, with D possibly being TRBD1 (5 bases). Trimming took 4 bases from V and 1 from J, leaving 10 bases between them. CDR3 size: 13 residues. In germline, CDR1 is SQVTM, CDR2 ANQGSEA. CDR3 sequence (DNA): TGCAGCGTTGCCGGCAGGGAGAACACTGAAGCTTTCTTT. Protein: CSVAGRENTEAFF.

This clonotype occurred many times. The chain is built from TRBV7-9 and TRBJ1-1; D gene uncertain. Germline V gives CDR1 SEHNR, CDR2 FQNEAQ (reference sequence). Trimming shortened V by 2 bases and J by 0 bases, and 7 bases separated the two germline ends. The CDR3 runs 14 residues. This chain's CDR3 is CASSLSGLNTEAFF. The CDR3 region has the DNA TGTGCCAGCAGCTTATCTGGGTTGAACACTGAAGCTTTCTTT.

To note about this clonotype: This could be a read error, since a much larger clone is one nucleotide away. The chain is built from TRBV4-3 and TRBJ1-6; D gene ambiguous. The CDR3 contains 15 residues. Looked up from germline, CDR1 is LGHNA and CDR2 is YSLEER. Here the CDR3 DNA reads TGCGCCAGCAGTCCGATACGCTCCTATAATTCACTCCTCCACTTT. Its protein product is CASSPIRSYNSLLHF.

This clonotype was counted only a few times. The V call is TRBV10-3, the J call TRBJ2-7, with D hard to call. The germline V gene encodes CDR1 ENHRY and CDR2 SYGVKD. There are 14 residues in the CDR3. V was shortened by 1 base and J by 3 bases, with 10 bases between the two germline ends. CDR3 amino acids: CAISEYRSDYEQYF. The CDR3 DNA is TGTGCCATCAGTGAGTATAGATCCGACTACGAGCAGTACTTC.

This clonotype has only one observation. It may be a read error: a sequence one base away is much more abundant. The chain recombines TRBV20-1 with TRBJ2-5, with a tentative D call TRBD2 (5 bases). Looked up from germline, CDR1 is DFQATT and CDR2 is SNEGSKA (reference sequence). The V and J ends lost 1 base and 2 bases respectively, with 11 bases between them. This CDR3 region has 14 residues. CDR3 DNA sequence: TGCAGTGCTAGAGGACTACGAGGGCAAGAGACCCAGTACTTC. Its translation is CSARGLRGQETQYF.

The V gene is TRBV5-1, the J gene TRBJ1-3; no definite D call. This CDR3 comprises 14 residues. Germline V gene lookup returns CDR1 SGHRS and CDR2 YFSETQ. Trimming removed 5 bases at V and 3 bases at J, with 12 bases between. The chain's CDR3 is CASSFEPRGNTIYF. In DNA, the CDR3 is TGCGCCAGCAGTTTTGAGCCGCGTGGAAACACCATATATTTT. The variable domain in full, with the rest retrieved from reference TRBV5-1 and TRBJ1-3, is KAGVTQTPRYLIKTRGQQVTLSCSPISGHRSVSWYQQTPGQGLQFLFEYFSETQRNKGNFPGRFSGRQFSNSRSEMNVSTLELGDSALYLCASSFEPRGNTIYFGEGSWLTVV.

The chain recombines TRBV20-1 with TRBJ2-3; TRBD2 is a possible D gene (6 bases). The CDR3 is 15 amino acids. Germline V CDR1 and CDR2: DFQATT, SNEGSKA (reference sequence). Deletions cut 4 bases from V and 2 bases from J, with 16 bases between. The CDR3 coding sequence is TGCAGTGCTATGCCATGGGGGGAGAACACAGATACGCAGTATTTT. Amino acid sequence: CSAMPWGENTDTQYF.

There are many counts of this clonotype. This chain uses TRBV19 with TRBJ1-5; D is possibly TRBD1 (6 bases). Germline V gives CDR1 LNHDA, CDR2 SQIVND (reference sequence). This CDR3 region has 18 residues. V lost 0 bases and J lost 0, with 15 bases in between. CDR3 region: CASSIDPGQRFSNQPQHF. For the CDR3, the DNA is TGTGCCAGTAGTATAGATCCCGGACAGAGGTTTAGCAATCAGCCCCAGCATTTT.

This clonotype was picked up many times. The V and J genes are TRBV7-8 and TRBJ1-1; tentative D call: TRBD1 (5 bases). V was clipped by 5 bases and J by 3 bases, with 13 bases between them. The CDR3 spans 14 residues. CDR1 and CDR2 (germline): SGHVS, FQNEAQ. The CDR3 reads CASSPWGGDTEAFF. CDR3 sequence (DNA): TGTGCCAGCAGCCCCTGGGGGGGGGACACTGAAGCTTTCTTT.

V is TRBV24-1 and J is TRBJ1-1; no definite D call. The germline V gene has CDR1 KGHDR and CDR2 SFDVKD. CDR3 length: 9 residues. The CDR3 coding sequence is TGTGACACGAACACTGAAGCTTTCTTT. As protein: CDTNTEAFF.

This clonotype was seen many times. The chain employs TRBV7-2 and TRBJ1-4; 9 bases map to TRBD1. Per the germline V gene, CDR1 is SGHTA and CDR2 is FQGNSA. J was trimmed by 0 bases and V by 5 bases; bases with no gene match: 4. There are 16 residues in the CDR3. CDR3 nucleotides: TGTGCCAGCAGCCGGGACAGGGCCACAACTAATGAAAAACTGTTTTTT. Protein: CASSRDRATTNEKLFF.

In this sample, this clonotype turned up many times. The chain links TRBV24-1 to TRBJ1-5; D may be TRBD1 (6 bases). V was cut by 3 bases and J by 5 bases, with 16 bases left in between. The CDR3 has 16 amino acids. The germline gives CDR1 KGHDR, CDR2 SFDVKD. CDR3 bases: TGTGCCACCAGTGATGGGCAACCGGGACACGATCAGCCCCAGCATTTT. This codes for CATSDGQPGHDQPQHF.

In this sample, this clonotype turned up a few times. The V call is TRBV27, the J call TRBJ1-4; D perhaps matches TRBD1 (5 bases). Germline CDR1 reads MNHEY; CDR2 reads SMNVEV (reference sequence). This CDR3 spans 15 amino acids. Deletions cut 3 bases from V and 5 bases from J, with 13 bases between. The CDR3 coding sequence is TGTGCCAGCAGTTTTTATTCAGGGCGAAATGAAAAACTGTTTTTT. Translation gives CASSFYSGRNEKLFF.

The chain has TRBV2 and TRBJ1-1; D remains unclear. V lost 6 bases, J lost 13 bases, and 15 bases lay in between. The germline V gene encodes CDR1 SNHLY and CDR2 FYNNEI. The CDR3 is 11 residues long. CDR3 residues: CASSLGRLLFF. The CDR3 nucleotides read TGTGCCAGCAGCCTCGGGCGTCTTCTTTTCTTT.

The chain couples TRBV6-2 or TRBV6-3 to TRBJ2-5; D remains unclear. This CDR3 is built from 15 residues. Per the germline V gene, CDR1 is MNHEY and CDR2 is SVGEGT. V shed 4 bases and J shed 6 bases, with 18 bases lying between them. The CDR3, as DNA: TGTGCCAGCAGTTGGGATGACCCCACTCAAAAGACCCAGTACTTC. This encodes CASSWDDPTQKTQYF.